These T cell receptor beta chains were read from a single sample in a study of regulatory T cells in long-lasting Graves disease. MiXCR, run by TCRdb on the multiplex PCR reads, gives a single entry per CDR3 protein. The sample lists roughly 530,000 distinct CDR3 sequences, 15% to 20% occurring once. These same records also appear under a second study, on T cells in Graves' hyperthyroidism and ophthalmopathy.

Source: peripheral blood mononuclear cells (PBMCs), taken at new diagnosis, from a patient treated with antithyroid drugs. The receptors derive from a woman between 40 and 65 years old with Graves disease. CDR3s include the opening cysteine and the closing phenylalanine or tryptophan. D genes are given only for firm matches. A row's size may be missing; if present it is once, few, many or a size class.

v_call	j_call	d_call	clone_size	cdr3_nt	cdr3_aa
TRBV5-5	TRBJ1-1	.	.	TGTGCCAGCAGCAGGTTTCAGGAGAACACTGAAGCTTTCTTT	CASSRFQENTEAFF
TRBV3-1	TRBJ1-4	.	.	TGTGCCAGCAGCCAAGGGGGAGGACGCGGTAAACTGTTTTTT	CASSQGGGRGKLFF
TRBV2	TRBJ1-2	.	many	TGTGCCAGCACCCCGACTCCGGGACACGGGTTATATGGCTACACCTTC	CASTPTPGHGLYGYTF
TRBV7-8	TRBJ1-6	.	few	TGTGCCAGCAGCTTAGCAACATCCGGGACCCGGGTGCCCCTCCACTTT	CASSLATSGTRVPLHF
TRBV11-2	TRBJ2-1	.	many	TGTGCCAGCAGCTCAATAGTACCAGATGAGCAGTTCTTC	CASSSIVPDEQFF
TRBV3-1	TRBJ2-5	.	many	TGTGCCAGCAGCCCGGGAGAGGAAGAGACCCAGTACTTC	CASSPGEEETQYF
TRBV5-4	TRBJ2-1	TRBD2	.	TGTGCCAGCAGCTTGGGGGGCGGGGGCTCCTACAATGAGCAGTTCTTC	CASSLGGGGSYNEQFF
TRBV7-6	TRBJ2-1	.	many	TGTGCCAGCAGCCACGGTGATGAGCAGTTCTTC	CASSHGDEQFF
TRBV15	TRBJ2-1	.	many	TGTGCCACCAGCCCATCCTCCTACAATGAGCAGTTCTTC	CATSPSSYNEQFF
TRBV2	TRBJ2-7	TRBD1	.	TGTGCCAGCAGTGGGACAGGAGATGAGCAGTACTTC	CASSGTGDEQYF
TRBV12-3/TRBV12-4	TRBJ1-1	.	many	TGTGCCAGCAGTTTAGGACGGGGGATAACTGAAGCTTTCTTT	CASSLGRGITEAFF
TRBV6-1	TRBJ1-4	.	.	TGTGCCAGCAGTAGAGATATCCTACTGTTTTTT	CASSRDILLFF
TRBV10-3	TRBJ2-3	.	few	TGTGCCATCAGTGAGTCGGCGTGGTACACAGATACGCAGTATTTT	CAISESAWYTDTQYF
TRBV30	TRBJ1-5	.	many	TGTGCCTGGAATGTGTTCAATCAGCCCCAGCATTTT	CAWNVFNQPQHF
TRBV2	TRBJ1-1	.	many	TGTGCCAGCAGAAAGAGGGGAGGAAACACTGAAGCTTTCTTT	CASRKRGGNTEAFF
TRBV19	TRBJ1-1	.	many	TGTGCCAGTACCCGACGGGGAATCACTGAAGCTTTCTTT	CASTRRGITEAFF
TRBV15	TRBJ1-5	.	many	TGTGCCACCAGCAGTGGGGCTAATCAGCCCCAGCATTTT	CATSSGANQPQHF
TRBV4-1	TRBJ2-5	TRBD2	many	TGCGCCAGCAGCCACCAACCAGCGGGGGTTTTGGAGACCCAGTACTTC	CASSHQPAGVLETQYF
TRBV3-1	TRBJ1-1	.	few	TGTGCCAGCAGCCAAGATATTCGCGCGAACACTGAAGCTTTCTTT	CASSQDIRANTEAFF
TRBV11-1	TRBJ2-7	TRBD1	.	TGTGCCAGCAAGCTCGGGACAGGGGCCGAGCAGTACTTC	CASKLGTGAEQYF
TRBV11-2	TRBJ2-7	.	many	TGTGCCAGCAGCCCAACCGGGACGCAAGCTTCGAACGAGCAGTACTTC	CASSPTGTQASNEQYF
TRBV7-6	TRBJ1-6	TRBD1	many	TGTGCCAGCAGCTTAGAGGGGACAGGTAATTCACCCCTCCACTTT	CASSLEGTGNSPLHF
TRBV5-1	TRBJ2-5	.	.	TGCGCCAGCAGCTTGGAGGGGCTGAGGCAGAAAGAGACCCAGTACTTC	CASSLEGLRQKETQYF
TRBV12-3/TRBV12-4	TRBJ2-1	.	.	TGTGCCAGCAGCCGTAATGAGCAGTTCTTC	CASSRNEQFF
TRBV4-1	TRBJ2-1	TRBD2	few	TGCGCCAGCCGGAAAGCGGGGGGGCTCTATGAGCAGTTCTTC	CASRKAGGLYEQFF
TRBV20-1	TRBJ2-2	TRBD1	few	TGCAGTGCTCCTCAGGGGGCGGGCGGGGAGCTGTTTTTT	CSAPQGAGGELFF
TRBV18	TRBJ1-5	TRBD1	many	TGTGCCAGCTCACGTACACAGGGGGCTGGGAATCAGCCCCAGCATTTT	CASSRTQGAGNQPQHF
TRBV2	TRBJ2-7	TRBD2	many	TGTGCCAGCAGTGAGGGGGGGTCCTACGAGCAGTACTTC	CASSEGGSYEQYF
TRBV7-2	TRBJ1-1	.	many	TGTGCCAGCAGCTTCCTAAGGGGCCGGACTGAAGCTTTCTTT	CASSFLRGRTEAFF
TRBV18	TRBJ1-4	.	few	TGTGCCAGCTCACCGGACAGCCGTAATGAAAAACTGTTTTTT	CASSPDSRNEKLFF
TRBV4-1	TRBJ1-6	TRBD1	few	TGCGCCAGCAGCCAAACAGGGGGCGCCCGGTCGGTGTCGCCCCTCCACTTT	CASSQTGGARSVSPLHF
TRBV19	TRBJ1-6	.	few	TGTGCCAGTAGTATAGAGCGGGGGCTCTATAATTCACCCCTCCACTTT	CASSIERGLYNSPLHF
TRBV28	TRBJ1-5	.	many	TGTGCCAGCAGCGTTTGGGGGCAGCCCCAGCATTTT	CASSVWGQPQHF
TRBV7-8	TRBJ1-1	.	.	TGTGCCAGCAGCTTAGAAGCACGGGGGTACCCCGAAGCTTTCTTT	CASSLEARGYPEAFF
TRBV6-5	TRBJ2-2	TRBD2	.	TGTGCCAGCAGTTCCACCAAGGGAGGGTTTGGCGGGGAGCTGTTTTTT	CASSSTKGGFGGELFF
TRBV28	TRBJ2-7	.	.	TGTGCCAGCAGTTTAGGGTCAGAGAGCTCCTACGAGCAGTACTTC	CASSLGSESSYEQYF